The 13 T cell receptor beta chains below come from one sample, sequenced in a study of cytomegalovirus exposure and HLA in healthy donors. PCR employed 60 Vbeta and 13 Jbeta primers. Sequencing was performed with immunoSEQ multiplex PCR; in TCRdb, only in-frame clones are kept and a portion is missing. Here the sample spans roughly 150,000 clones, about 80% being singletons. Sample: PBMCs. These receptors were obtained from a man younger than 35 in good health and CMV-seropositive.

The CDR3 here is CASSLTGDTGELFF. The CDR3 DNA reads TGTGCCAGCAGCTTGACAGGGGACACCGGGGAGCTGTTTTTT. The chain carries TRBV5-8 and TRBJ2-2; TRBD1 matches at 7 bases. The CDR3 has 14 amino acids. The junction had 0 bases not matched to a gene; V was cut back by 1 base and J by 3 bases. Germline lookup yields CDR1 SGHTS and CDR2 YDEGEE.

This chain joins TRBV4-2 and TRBJ2-5; 8 bases match TRBD2. The J call may be in error: the DNA end matches TRBJ2-7 better. The CDR3 covers 17 residues. Per the germline V gene, CDR1 is LGHNA and CDR2 is YNFKEQ. The CDR3 DNA sequence: TGTGCCAGCAGCCAGGGATCCGGACTAGCCCCTACGGGCGAGCAGTACTTC. This translates into CASSQGSGLAPTGEQYF.

The chain recombines TRBV11-2 with TRBJ2-2; D is perhaps TRBD1 (6 bases). CDR1 SGHAT and CDR2 FQNNGV come from the germline V gene. V was shortened by 5 bases and J by 8 bases, with 15 bases between the two germline ends. The CDR3 is made up of 14 amino acids. CDR3 in DNA: TGTGCCAGCAGCCCCCGACAGGCCTGGGGGGAGCTGTTTTTT. It specifies CASSPRQAWGELFF.

The chain couples TRBV9 to TRBJ2-1; TRBD2 matches at 8 bases. This CDR3 is built from 15 residues. V gave up 0 bases and J gave up 4 bases; unmatched junction bases: 3. From germline, CDR1 is SGDLS and CDR2 YYNGEE. CDR3 DNA: TGTGCCAGCAGCGTAGACGGGGGGGGGTACAATGAGCAGTTCTTC. This gives the protein CASSVDGGGYNEQFF.

This chain joins TRBV29-1 and TRBJ2-1; 11 bases line up with TRBD2. Trimming removed 5 bases from V and 12 bases from J; junction bases left unmatched: 9. This CDR3 contains 13 residues. Germline V gives CDR1 SQVTM, CDR2 ANQGSEA. DNA for the CDR3: TGCAGCGTTCCACACGGACTAGCGGGTGGGCAGTTCTTC. Translated: CSVPHGLAGGQFF.

The V and J genes are TRBV18 and TRBJ1-2; TRBD1 agrees at 8 bases. CDR3 size: 15 residues. The germline gives CDR1 KGHSH, CDR2 LQKENI. J gave up 4 bases and V 5 bases, and 9 bases lay outside the gene matches. The CDR3 sequence is CASSNPGTGLYGYTF. The DNA of the CDR3 is TGTGCCAGCTCAAACCCTGGGACAGGACTCTATGGCTACACCTTC. Full variable domain (outside the CDR3, taken from reference TRBV18 and TRBJ1-2): NAGVMQNPRHLVRRRGQEARLRCSPMKGHSHVYWYRQLPEEGLKFMVYLQKENIIDESGMPKERFSAEFPKEGPSILRIQQVVRGDSAAYFCASSNPGTGLYGYTFGSGTRLTVV.

This chain joins TRBV30 and TRBJ2-1, with 10 bases aligning to TRBD2. This CDR3 has 15 residues. Looked up from germline, CDR1 is GTSNPN and CDR2 is SVGIG (reference sequence). V shed 4 bases, J shed 8 bases, and the junction held 11 bases outside the gene matches. The CDR3 here is CAWNERPSGSDEQFF. CDR3 nucleotide sequence: TGTGCCTGGAATGAGAGGCCTAGCGGGAGTGATGAGCAGTTCTTC. Together with reference TRBV30 and TRBJ2-1, the CDR3 gives the full variable domain: SQTIHQWPATLVQPVGSPLSLECTVEGTSNPNLYWYRQAAGRGLQLLFYSVGIGQISSEVPQNLSASRPQDRQFILSSKKLLLSDSGFYLCAWNERPSGSDEQFFGPGTRLTVL.

The V gene is TRBV14, the J gene TRBJ2-1; possibly TRBD1 for D (6 bases). There are 17 residues in the CDR3. Trimming took off 3 bases at V and 4 bases at J, with 19 bases between the two ends. Germline lookup yields CDR1 SGHDN and CDR2 FVKESK. CDR3 nucleotides: TGTGCCAGCAGCCACACCAATAAGAACAGGGTTTACAATGAGCAGTTCTTC. Amino acid sequence: CASSHTNKNRVYNEQFF.

V is TRBV4-2 and J is TRBJ2-1; D is perhaps TRBD2 (7 bases). Germline V lookup: CDR1 LGHNA, CDR2 YNFKEQ. V lost 5 bases and J lost 5, with 19 bases in between. The CDR3 has 16 residues. Written as DNA, the CDR3 is TGTGCCAGCAGCAAGATGTGGGGGGGCTTGGACAATGAGCAGTTCTTC. This encodes CASSKMWGGLDNEQFF.

The V call is TRBV6-5, the J call TRBJ2-2, with D perhaps matching TRBD1 (5 bases). The CDR3 sequence is 13 residues long. Germline CDR1 is MNHEY and CDR2 is SVGAGI. Between the trimmed V and J ends, which lost 8 bases and 1 base, there was a span of 8 bases. As DNA, the CDR3 is TGTGCCAGCGGAGACAGGAACACCGGGGAGCTGTTTTTT. This sequence encodes CASGDRNTGELFF.

The rearrangement uses TRBV7-2 and TRBJ1-5; 9 bases are shared with TRBD1. The junction had 5 bases not matched to a gene; V was cut back by 5 bases and J by 0 bases. The CDR3 is 16 amino acids. CDR1 is SGHTA and CDR2 is FQGNSA in the germline V gene. CDR3 sequence: CASSAGQGYSNQPQHF. CDR3 DNA sequence: TGTGCCAGCAGCGCCGGACAGGGGTATAGCAATCAGCCCCAGCATTTT.

This chain's CDR3 is CAWSVRRDGEQYF. CDR3 nucleotides: TGTGCCTGGAGTGTACGGAGGGATGGGGAGCAGTACTTC. The rearrangement links TRBV30 to TRBJ2-7; D possibly corresponds to TRBD2 (6 bases). Trimming removed 0 bases from V and 7 bases from J, with 13 bases in between. Per germline, CDR1 GTSNPN and CDR2 SVGIG (reference sequence). The CDR3 is 13 amino acids.

The rearrangement links TRBV4-3 to TRBJ2-2; TRBD1 aligns across 9 bases. This CDR3 has 15 amino acids. In germline, CDR1 is LGHNA, CDR2 YSLEER. With 1 base clipped from V and 6 bases from J, the junction kept 3 bases outside the gene matches. The CDR3 loop reads CASSQGTGGAGELFF. CDR3 nucleotides: TGCGCCAGCAGCCAAGGTACAGGGGGCGCCGGGGAGCTGTTTTTT.